This TCR beta chain was retrieved from a study of a mutant IDH1 vaccine in newly diagnosed glioma. Sample time point: week 35, safety follow-up. Every vaccination contained 300 ug of the mutant IDH1 20-mer peptide and was paired with topical imiquimod. Method: immunoSEQ multiplex PCR; TCRdb's copy keeps in-frame clones and lacks some. The profile shows around 70,000 clones, around 87% of them singletons. Trimming cost V 4 bases and J 0 bases, with 13 bases left between them. Germline values: CDR1 SNHLY, CDR2 FYNNEI. The CDR3 runs 16 residues. Turning to this clone: The antigen is undetermined.

The chain recombines TRBV2 with TRBJ1-5, with D unclear. The sequences come from PBMCs, collected from a glioma patient whose treatment included an IDH1 peptide vaccine. The TCR sequence derives from a young man with glioma. The CDR3 bases are TGTGCCAGCAGTGGGGTAGTGACGATTAGCAATCAGCCCCAGCATTTT. Encoded protein: CASSGVVTISNQPQHF.